What follows describes a single TCR beta chain. V was cut by 1 base and J by 5 bases, with 11 bases left in between. This CDR3 region has 14 residues. Per the germline V gene, CDR1 is SEHNR and CDR2 is FQNEAQ (reference sequence). This entry is derived from a study of blood T cell repertoires in COVID-19. Study in general: Donors in the United States, Italy and Spain gave samples during acute or convalescent COVID-19. T cells, B-cell-depleted T cells, or PBMCs provided the cDNA or gDNA that served as material.

Study processing details: The assay estimated nucleated cells by amplifying reference gene primers. Using immunoSEQ multiplex PCR, the repertoire was profiled, and TCRdb retains in-frame clones only, with some absent. The V and J calls and the clone size are those of that table, but D and trimming were determined from the DNA. The table shows 100,000 or so clones, with about 76% occurring only once. The clonotype comes from a human donor in a cohort sampled during active COVID-19. Input material: peripheral blood. The rearrangement joins TRBV7-9 to TRBJ2-5; perhaps TRBD2 as D (6 bases). This chain's CDR3 is CASSLGTTRETQYF. The CDR3 DNA reads TGTGCCAGCAGCTTAGGGACTACTAGGGAGACCCAGTACTTC.